A single T cell receptor beta chain is shown here with its context. Its specificity is unknown. The germline CDR1 and CDR2 sequences are MGHRA and YSYEKL. V trimming: 1 base; J trimming: 3 bases; junction bases outside the gene matches: 6. There are 17 residues in the CDR3. These data are taken from a study of T cells in Graves' hyperthyroidism and ophthalmopathy. General study results and limits: In simple terms, a model built on 13 V-J features told ophthalmopathy apart from stable hyperthyroidism.

Uncontrolled infection, other autoimmune disease, pregnancy or lactation led to exclusion. The diagnoses drew upon clinical symptoms, serum thyroxine and TRAb, thyroid ultrasound and orbital computed tomography. Amplified TCR beta CDR3 regions came from RNA transcripts. Using the HTBI primer set, a first-round RT-PCR was run on the TCR CDR3. TCRdb reprocessed the multiplex PCR reads with MiXCR, giving one entry per CDR3 protein. In the table there are around 500,000 distinct CDR3 sequences, around 14% of which are singletons. This receptor was identified in a woman aged 18-35 years with Graves' hyperthyroidism. This sequence joins TRBV4-1 and TRBJ2-4; 10 bases align to TRBD2. Sequencing was performed on blood. For the CDR3, the DNA is TGCGCCAGCAGCCAAGGGAGGACTAGCGGTAACAAAAACATTCAGTACTTC. Residues: CASSQGRTSGNKNIQYF.